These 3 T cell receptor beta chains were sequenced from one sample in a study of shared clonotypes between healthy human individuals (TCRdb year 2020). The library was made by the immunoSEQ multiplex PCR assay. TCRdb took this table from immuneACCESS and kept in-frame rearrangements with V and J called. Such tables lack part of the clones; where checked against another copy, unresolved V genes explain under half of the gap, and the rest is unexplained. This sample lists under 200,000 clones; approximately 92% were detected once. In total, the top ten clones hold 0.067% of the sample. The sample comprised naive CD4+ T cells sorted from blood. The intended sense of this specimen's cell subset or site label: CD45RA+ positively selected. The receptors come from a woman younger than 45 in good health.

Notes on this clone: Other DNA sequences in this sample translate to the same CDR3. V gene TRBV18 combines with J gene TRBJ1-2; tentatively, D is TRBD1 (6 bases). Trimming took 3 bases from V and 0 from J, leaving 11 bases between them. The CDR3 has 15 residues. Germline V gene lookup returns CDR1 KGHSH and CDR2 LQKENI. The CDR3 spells CASSPGQGSNYGYTF. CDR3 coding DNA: TGTGCCAGCTCACCCGGCCAGGGGTCTAACTATGGCTACACCTTC. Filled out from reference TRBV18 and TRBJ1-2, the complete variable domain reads NAGVMQNPRHLVRRRGQEARLRCSPMKGHSHVYWYRQLPEEGLKFMVYLQKENIIDESGMPKERFSAEFPKEGPSILRIQQVVRGDSAAYFCASSPGQGSNYGYTFGSGTRLTVV.

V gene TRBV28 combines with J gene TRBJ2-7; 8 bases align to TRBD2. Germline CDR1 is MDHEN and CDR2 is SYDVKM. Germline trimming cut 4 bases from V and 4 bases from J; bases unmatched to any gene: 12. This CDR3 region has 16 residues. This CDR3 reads CASSSPVGGGPYEQYF. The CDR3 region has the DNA TGTGCCAGCAGTTCCCCGGTCGGGGGGGGCCCTTACGAGCAGTACTTC.

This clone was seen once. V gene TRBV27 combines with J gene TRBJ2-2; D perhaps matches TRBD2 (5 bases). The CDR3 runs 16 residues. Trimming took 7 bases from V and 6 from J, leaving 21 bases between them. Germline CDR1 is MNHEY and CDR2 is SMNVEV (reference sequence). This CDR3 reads CASTFWAGGVAGELFF. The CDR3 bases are TGTGCCAGCACCTTTTGGGCAGGAGGAGTAGCCGGGGAGCTGTTTTTT.